The entry that follows covers one TCR beta chain sequence. This clonotype was observed a handful of times. This receptor's antigen is unknown. Per-base quality was not reported, and no clone a single base away is much larger than it. This sample is part of a study of T cells in Graves' hyperthyroidism and ophthalmopathy (dated by TCRdb to the late 2010s). With respect to the entire study: To identify distinguishing TCR V-J signatures, a discovery cohort of 90 to 100 patients was used, comprising roughly 45 with Graves' ophthalmopathy and around 57 with stable Graves' hyperthyroidism. Prospective prediction of ophthalmopathy was tested in an independent validation cohort consisting of some 19 hyperthyroidism patients and around 16 patients who later progressed to ophthalmopathy. Thyroid tissue and blood T-cell repertoires from six Graves' hyperthyroidism patients were also compared in the study. The paper describes TCR Vbeta CDR3 sequencing of 135 peripheral blood samples, made up of 43 ophthalmopathy patients, around 73 hyperthyroidism patients and roughly 17 progressor patients. After sampling, hyperthyroidism patients received methimazole starting at 30 mg daily, and ophthalmopathy patients received high-dose intravenous methylprednisolone. The 100 or so discovery patients were divided at random into training and test sets in a 7:3 ratio.

Patients with uncontrolled infections, other autoimmune diseases, pregnancy or lactation were excluded. Clinical symptoms, serum thyroxine and TRAb, thyroid ultrasound, and orbital computed tomography formed the basis for the diagnoses. Total RNA was extracted with Trizol reagent, and quality was checked on an Agilent 2100 Bioanalyzer. Amplification of TCR beta CDR3 regions was carried out from RNA transcripts. The TCR CDR3 was subjected to a first round of RT-PCR using the HTBI primer set and the Qiagen OneStep RT-PCR kit. A second multiplex PCR round built the libraries, followed by size selection and purification. Sequencing of the libraries was done on an Illumina HiSeq2000 using paired-end 100 bp reads. The study's processing was this. SOAPnuke was used to process the raw data, throwing out any read that contained adapters or uncalled bases, had a mean Phred below 15, or lacked an exact constant-primer or identifier match. High-quality paired reads were merged with COPE v1.2.5, and unique nucleotide sequences were defined as clonotypes. MiTCR v1.1 was used to align the clonotypes against IMGT TRBV, TRBD and TRBJ reference segments. The analysis was restricted to V-J combinations with a frequency above 0.0001, which together covered approximately 99% of the repertoires. A TCS score was defined as the ratio between F50 (clonal expansion) and ExV (chaos), using BLOSUM62-based TCRdist between CDR3 peptides within each V-J. Welch's t-statistics and random forest reduced just over 500 V-J features to roughly 13, which were used in a naive Bayes classifier (R e1071). The Morisita-Horn index was used to measure how similar the thyroid and blood repertoires were. TCRdb reran the public reads through fastp at Q25 and MiXCR, keeping productive beta chains. For every CDR3 protein sequence, its rows merge into one entry that carries the most common genes and DNA. TCRdb assigned the V and J calls; the authors' analysis was not used. This sample is represented by roughly 500,000 distinct CDR3 sequences; just over 45% of them were singletons. Over 15% of the sample belongs to the ten largest clones.

The CDR1 and CDR2 encoded by the germline V gene are MGHRA and YSYEKL. The V end loses 0 bases and the J end loses 8 bases, and a stretch of 16 bases separates them. The cysteine opens and the phenylalanine closes a CDR3 of 16 amino acids. The read is trimmed to its CDR3 DNA, 48 bases read in frame from base 1. What the authors observed across the whole study: During validation, the model predicted progression to ophthalmopathy a median of about 5.9 months ahead of onset, with roughly 65% sensitivity and around 73% specificity. Ophthalmopathy was separated from stable hyperthyroidism by a 13 V-J signature model, with 85% to 90% sensitivity and approximately 81% specificity obtained in cross-validation and 80%/75% obtained in testing. Most expanded thyroid clonotypes (frequency above 0.001) were also detected in blood, a finding suggesting that blood repertoires may reflect thyroid immune responses. No statistical method was used to fix the sample size in advance, and group allocation was not hidden from the investigators.

The clonotype comes from an adult woman with Graves' disease, either hyperthyroidism or ophthalmopathy (not recorded which). The sample taken for sequencing was peripheral blood or thyroid tissue (not recorded which). The rearrangement joined TRBV4-1 to TRBJ1-4; TRBD1 is a weak D gene call, 5 bases matching. For the CDR3, the sequence is CASSQDRGFGVEKLFF. The base sequence is TGCGCCAGCAGCCAAGATAGGGGATTCGGTGTAGAAAAACTGTTTTTT.